One T cell receptor (beta chain) is described in this entry. The antigen is undetermined. Unsorted PBMC replicate PCRs drew on around 300 ng DNA, representing 30,000 to 35,000 T cell genomes. Sequencing was performed on unsorted PBMC DNA using ten immunoSEQ deep assay plates. Measured with immunoSEQ multiplex PCR; TCRdb has only the in-frame clones, and not every one. The table shows some 470,000 clones, with about three quarters occurring only once. The data are from a study of shared clonotypes between healthy human individuals. At the level of the study: The donor group consisted of a couple of women and a few men, aged 18 to 49.

Study findings and constraints: Donors were few, which limited the genetic and exposure-history diversity represented.

Sequencing was carried out using PBMCs. The TCR sequence derives from a woman aged 40 to 50 in good health. Some clones in this sample may be carry-over from other donors' samples.

CDR3 nucleotides: TGTGCCATCACCCGGGACCTCAATGAAAAACTGTTTTTT. Its translation: CAITRDLNEKLFF. V gene TRBV10-3 combines with J gene TRBJ1-4, with a weak D call TRBD1 (5 bases). CDR1 is ENHRY and CDR2 is SYGVKD in the germline V gene. The V end lost 7 bases, the J end lost 5 bases, and 11 bases lay between the germline ends. The CDR3 is 13 amino acids.